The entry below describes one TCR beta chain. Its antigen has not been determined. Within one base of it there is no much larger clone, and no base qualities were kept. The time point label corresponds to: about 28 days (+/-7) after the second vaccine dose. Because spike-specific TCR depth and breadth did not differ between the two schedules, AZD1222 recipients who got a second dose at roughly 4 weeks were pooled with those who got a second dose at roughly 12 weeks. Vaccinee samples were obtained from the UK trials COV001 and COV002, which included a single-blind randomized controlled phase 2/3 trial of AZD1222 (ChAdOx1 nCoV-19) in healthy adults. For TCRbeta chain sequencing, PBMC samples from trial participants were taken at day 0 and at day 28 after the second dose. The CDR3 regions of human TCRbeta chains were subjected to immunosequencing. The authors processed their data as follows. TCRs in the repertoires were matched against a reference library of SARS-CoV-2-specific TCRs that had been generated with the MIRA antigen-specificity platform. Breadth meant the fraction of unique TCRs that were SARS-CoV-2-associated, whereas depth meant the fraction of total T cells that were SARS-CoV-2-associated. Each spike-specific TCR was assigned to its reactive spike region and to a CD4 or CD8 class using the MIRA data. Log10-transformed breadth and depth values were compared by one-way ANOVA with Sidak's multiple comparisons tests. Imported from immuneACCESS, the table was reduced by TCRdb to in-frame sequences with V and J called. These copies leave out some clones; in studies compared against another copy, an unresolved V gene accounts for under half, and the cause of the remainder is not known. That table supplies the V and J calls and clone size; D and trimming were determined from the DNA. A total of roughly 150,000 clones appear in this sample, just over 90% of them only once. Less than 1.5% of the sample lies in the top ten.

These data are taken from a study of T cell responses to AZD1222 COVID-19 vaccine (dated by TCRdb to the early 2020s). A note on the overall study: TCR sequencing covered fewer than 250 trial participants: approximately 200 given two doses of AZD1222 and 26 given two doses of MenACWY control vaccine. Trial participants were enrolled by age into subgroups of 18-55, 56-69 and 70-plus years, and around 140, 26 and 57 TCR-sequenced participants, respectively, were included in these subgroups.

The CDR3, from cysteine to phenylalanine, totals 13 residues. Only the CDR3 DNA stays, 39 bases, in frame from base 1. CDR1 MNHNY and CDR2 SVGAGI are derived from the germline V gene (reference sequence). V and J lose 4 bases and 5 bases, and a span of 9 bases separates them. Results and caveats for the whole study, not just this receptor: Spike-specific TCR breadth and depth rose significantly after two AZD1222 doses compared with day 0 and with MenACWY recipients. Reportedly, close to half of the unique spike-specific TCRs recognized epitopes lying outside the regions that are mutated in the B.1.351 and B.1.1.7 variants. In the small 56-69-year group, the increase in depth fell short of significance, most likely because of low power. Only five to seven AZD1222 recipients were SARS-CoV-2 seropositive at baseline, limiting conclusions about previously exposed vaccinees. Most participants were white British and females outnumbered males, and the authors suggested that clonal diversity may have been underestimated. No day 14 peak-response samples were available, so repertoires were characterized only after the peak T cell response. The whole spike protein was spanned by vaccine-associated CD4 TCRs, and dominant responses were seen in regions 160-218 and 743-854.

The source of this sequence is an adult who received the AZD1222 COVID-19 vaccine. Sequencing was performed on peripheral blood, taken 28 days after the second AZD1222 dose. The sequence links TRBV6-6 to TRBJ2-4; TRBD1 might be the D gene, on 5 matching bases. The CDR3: CASSSLTENIQYF. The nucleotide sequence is TGTGCCAGCAGTTCTCTGACAGAAAACATTCAGTACTTC.